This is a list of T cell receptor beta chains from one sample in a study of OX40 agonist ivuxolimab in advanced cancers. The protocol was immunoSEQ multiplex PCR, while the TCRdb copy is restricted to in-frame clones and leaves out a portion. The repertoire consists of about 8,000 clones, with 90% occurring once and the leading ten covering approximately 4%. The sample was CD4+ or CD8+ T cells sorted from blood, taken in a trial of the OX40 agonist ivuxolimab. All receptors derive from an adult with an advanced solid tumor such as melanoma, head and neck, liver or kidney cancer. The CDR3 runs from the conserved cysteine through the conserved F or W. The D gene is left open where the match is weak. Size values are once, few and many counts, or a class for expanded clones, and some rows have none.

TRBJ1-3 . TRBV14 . CASSQQGAGNTIYF TGTGCCAGCAGCCAACAGGGAGCCGGAAACACCATATATTTT
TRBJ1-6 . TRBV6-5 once CASSYQGHSPLHF TGTGCCAGCAGTTACCAGGGCCATTCACCCCTCCACTTT
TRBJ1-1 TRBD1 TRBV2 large CASTDRGLGNTEAFF TGTGCCAGCACGGACAGGGGTTTGGGGAACACTGAAGCTTTCTTT
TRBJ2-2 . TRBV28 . CASSLQLNTGELFF TGTGCCAGCAGCCTTCAGCTGAACACCGGGGAGCTGTTTTTT
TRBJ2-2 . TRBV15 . CATSRDLARGELFF TGTGCCACCAGCAGAGATCTGGCCCGCGGGGAGCTGTTTTTT
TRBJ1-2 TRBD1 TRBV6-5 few CASSLGTAPFDGYTF TGTGCCAGCAGTCTTGGGACAGCTCCTTTTGATGGCTACACCTTC
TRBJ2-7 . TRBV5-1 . CASSTTGGSYEQYF TGCGCCAGCAGCACAACCGGGGGCAGCTACGAGCAGTACTTC
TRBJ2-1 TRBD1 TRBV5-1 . CASSRGQSNSYNEQFF TGCGCCAGCAGCCGGGGACAGTCGAACTCCTACAATGAGCAGTTCTTC
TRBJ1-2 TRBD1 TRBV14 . CASSQEHNWDSLYTF TGTGCCAGCAGCCAAGAGCATAATTGGGACAGCCTCTACACCTTC
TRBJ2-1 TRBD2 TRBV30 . CAWSAGTSVHEQFF TGTGCCTGGAGTGCCGGGACTAGCGTGCATGAGCAGTTCTTC